This TCR beta chain stems from a study of T cell responses to AZD1222 COVID-19 vaccine. Overall study results and limits: The study found Spike-specific TCR breadth and depth rose after two AZD1222 doses. The donor group comprised mostly white British people and more females; the analysis possibly underestimated clonal diversity.

This clone turned up a few times. Its antigen remains unknown. Germline CDR1 reads MNHEY; CDR2 reads SVGAGI. The V gene lost 7 bases and the J gene lost 3 bases, with 13 bases spanning the gap. The CDR3 runs 14 residues. Some clones are missing from TCRdb's copy, which holds only in-frame ones; the method was immunoSEQ multiplex PCR. The sample lists 140,000 to 150,000 clones; approximately 78% were seen once. The rearrangement joins TRBV6-5 to TRBJ1-5, with D perhaps matching TRBD1 (5 bases). This sample comprised peripheral blood, obtained on day 0 of MenACWY control vaccination. This receptor was obtained from an adult in good health. In DNA form, the CDR3 reads TGTGCCAGCATGCGGGACGGGACCAATCAGCCCCAGCATTTT. This sequence encodes CASMRDGTNQPQHF.